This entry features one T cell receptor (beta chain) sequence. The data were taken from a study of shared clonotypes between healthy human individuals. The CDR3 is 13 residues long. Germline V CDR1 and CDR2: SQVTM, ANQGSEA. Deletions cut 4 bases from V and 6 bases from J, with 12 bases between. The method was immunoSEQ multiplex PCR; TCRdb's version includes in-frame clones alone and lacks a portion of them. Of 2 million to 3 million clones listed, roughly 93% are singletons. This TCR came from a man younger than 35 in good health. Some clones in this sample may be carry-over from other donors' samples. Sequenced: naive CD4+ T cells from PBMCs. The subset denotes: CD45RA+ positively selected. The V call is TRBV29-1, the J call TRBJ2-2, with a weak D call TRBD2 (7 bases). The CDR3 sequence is CSVGGGAPGELFF. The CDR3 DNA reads TGCAGCGTTGGAGGGGGGGCCCCCGGGGAGCTGTTTTTT.